This T cell receptor beta chain comes out of a study of T cell repertoires in cytomegalovirus infection. Study overall: Carrying CMV and the relevant HLA type showed in public TCR beta signatures. Study-level results: Frequencies of public TCR beta families were cumulated, and this identified carriers of CMV plus the relevant HLA.

Trimming removed 3 bases at V and 1 base at J, with 10 bases between. This CDR3 is 14 amino acids long. Worth noting for this clonotype: The target antigen is unknown. A much larger clone lies one base from this, so it may be a read error.

TCRdb passed the reads through MiXCR, listing each CDR3 protein once. In the table there are about 310,000 distinct CDR3 sequences, 15% to 20% of which are singletons. This clonotype was obtained from a human donor in good health (CMV status not recorded). Some clones in this sample may be carry-over from other donors' samples. The rearrangement links TRBV12-3 or TRBV12-4 to TRBJ2-7, with D perhaps matching TRBD1 (6 bases). Specimen: PBMCs. The DNA of the CDR3 is TGTGCCAGCAGTTTCGGACAGAGGTCCTACGAGCAGTACTTC. The encoded protein is CASSFGQRSYEQYF.